This TCR beta chain was captured by sequencing in a study of blood T cell repertoires in COVID-19. Germline CDR1 reads MNHEY; CDR2 reads SMNVEV (reference sequence). This CDR3 has 14 residues. V lost 3 bases to trimming and J lost 0 bases, with 6 bases between them. Method: immunoSEQ multiplex PCR; TCRdb's copy keeps in-frame clones and lacks some. The sample holds some 250,000 clones, roughly 84% seen once. This rearrangement joins TRBV27 to TRBJ1-5, with a weak D call TRBD1 (5 bases). The receptor comes from a woman under 30 with acute or convalescent COVID-19. Sequencing was done on a sample of peripheral blood. CDR3 residues: CASSFDSSNQPQHF. The CDR3 nucleotides are TGTGCCAGCAGTTTTGACAGTAGCAATCAGCCCCAGCATTTT.